The TCR beta chain described here comes from a study of T cell repertoires in cytomegalovirus infection. On the study more broadly: Shared public TCR beta signatures pointed to both CMV infection and a matching HLA type.

This clonotype was seen more than once but under ten times. The antigen remains unidentified. TCRdb independently ran MiXCR on the reads; one entry per CDR3 protein. This sample has some 350,000 distinct CDR3 sequences; roughly 20% occur once, and the top ten carry less than 9.5%. Overall study findings and caveats: HLA-C-restricted TCR beta clonotypes specific for CMV led the ex vivo response.

CDR1 is MDHEN and CDR2 is SYDVKM in the germline V gene. The CDR3 runs to 15 residues. V was cut by 4 bases and J by 2 bases, with 14 bases left in between. Sequenced material: PBMCs. This sequence originates from a human donor in good health (CMV status not recorded). Some clones in this sample may be carry-over from other donors' samples. This chain links TRBV28 with TRBJ2-5; possibly TRBD2 for D (6 bases). CDR3 bases: TGTGCCAGCAGTTCCGGCGGGGTTCTACAAGAGACCCAGTACTTC. Its protein product is CASSSGGVLQETQYF.